This entry is about one TCR beta chain. The antigen this receptor binds is unknown. Base qualities are not at hand, and no much larger clone is one base apart. Amplification of TCR beta CDR3 regions was carried out from RNA transcripts. For the first round of RT-PCR on the TCR CDR3, the HTBI primer set was used together with the Qiagen OneStep RT-PCR kit. Libraries were constructed in a second round of multiplex PCR, after which size selection and purification were carried out. Libraries were sequenced paired-end with 100 bp reads on an Illumina HiSeq2000. The authors' analysis ran thus. Raw data were processed with SOAPnuke, discarding reads with adapters, uncalled bases, mean Phred below 15, or no exact constant-primer or identifier match. COPE v1.2.5 was used to merge high-quality paired reads, and clonotypes were defined as unique nucleotide sequences. MiTCR v1.1 was used to align the clonotypes against IMGT TRBV, TRBD and TRBJ reference segments. The analysis included only V-J combinations with a frequency above 0.0001, which together covered about 99% of the repertoires. The TCS score was defined as F50 (clonal expansion) divided by E x V (chaos), with BLOSUM62-based TCRdist calculated between CDR3 peptides within each V-J. Welch's t-statistics and random forest reduced around 520 V-J features to some 14, which were used in a naive Bayes classifier (R e1071). The public reads were reanalyzed by TCRdb: fastp trimming at Q25, MiXCR alignment, in-frame beta chains only. Merged by CDR3 protein, the rows form single entries marked with the most common genes and DNA. TCRdb, not the original authors, processed these V and J calls. Present in this sample are a few hundred thousand distinct CDR3 sequences, 16% of which were seen just once. The ten largest clones represent 2.5% to 4% of the sample.

In the ophthalmopathy patients, disease was moderately to severely active, with a Clinical Activity Score of 3 or more, a NOSPECS grade of 4 or more, and a duration of less than 3 months. Patients with uncontrolled infections, other autoimmune diseases, pregnancy or lactation were excluded. Clinical symptoms, serum thyroxine and TRAb, thyroid ultrasound, and orbital computed tomography formed the basis for the diagnoses. PBMCs were isolated from 7.5 to 10 ml of fresh peripheral blood by Ficoll-Paque density gradient centrifugation. Trizol reagent was used to extract total RNA, and RNA quality was then checked on an Agilent 2100 Bioanalyzer. The data belong to a study of T cells in Graves' hyperthyroidism and ophthalmopathy (dated by TCRdb to about 2019). Regarding the complete study: Peripheral blood samples were taken at the time of initial diagnosis, prior to any treatment. TCR V-J signatures able to tell the groups apart were searched for in a discovery cohort of 90 to 100 patients, of whom 40 to 45 had Graves' ophthalmopathy and more than 55 had stable Graves' hyperthyroidism. Prospective prediction of ophthalmopathy was tested in an independent validation cohort of 18 hyperthyroidism patients and 17 patients who later progressed to ophthalmopathy. For training and testing, the 80 to 100 patients in the discovery cohort were randomly divided in a 7:3 ratio. In addition, the study compared T-cell repertoires in thyroid tissue and in blood from 6 or 7 Graves' hyperthyroidism patients. After blood sampling, hyperthyroidism patients were treated with methimazole at a starting dose of 30 mg daily, and ophthalmopathy patients were treated with high-dose intravenous methylprednisolone. TCR Vbeta CDR3 sequencing of approximately 140 peripheral blood samples (under 45 ophthalmopathy, 75 hyperthyroidism and approximately 17 progressor patients) is reported in the paper.

What the study reported, not specific to this receptor: In validation, the model predicted progression to ophthalmopathy a median of around six months before onset, with 70% to 71% sensitivity and more than 72% specificity. A model built on a 13 V-J signature distinguished ophthalmopathy from stable hyperthyroidism, reaching about 88% sensitivity and around 81% specificity in cross-validation and 80%/75% in testing. No statistical method was used to set the sample size in advance, and investigators knew the group allocation. Most expanded thyroid clonotypes (frequency above 0.001) were also found in blood, which suggests that blood repertoires may mirror thyroid immune responses.

The CDR3, cysteine through phenylalanine, is 14 amino acids long. The CDR3 DNA has 42 bases and is translated from base 1. In the germline V gene (reference sequence), CDR1 corresponds to WNHNN and CDR2 to SYGVQD. The V end loses 4 bases and the J end loses 3 bases, and a stretch of 12 bases separates them. The receptor was derived from a woman aged 35 to 49 with Graves' ophthalmopathy. The sequenced material came from blood. The sequence links TRBV10-1 to TRBJ2-5, with TRBD2 tentatively as D gene (6 bases match). In nucleotide form, the sequence is TGCGCCAGCAGTGGAGGGGACTGGAAAGAGACCCAGTACTTC. Translated, this gives CASSGGDWKETQYF.